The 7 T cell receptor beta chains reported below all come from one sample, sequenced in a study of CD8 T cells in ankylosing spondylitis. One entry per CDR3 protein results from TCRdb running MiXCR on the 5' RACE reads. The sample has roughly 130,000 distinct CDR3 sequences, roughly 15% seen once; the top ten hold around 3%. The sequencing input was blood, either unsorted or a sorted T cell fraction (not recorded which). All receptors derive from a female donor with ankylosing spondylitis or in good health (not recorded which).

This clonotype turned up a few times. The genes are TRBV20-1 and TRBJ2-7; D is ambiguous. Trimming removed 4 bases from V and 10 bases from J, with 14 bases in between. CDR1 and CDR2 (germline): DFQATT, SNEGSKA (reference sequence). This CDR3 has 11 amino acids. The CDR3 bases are TGCAGTGCTAATCACCGCGAGAACCAGTACTTC. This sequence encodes CSANHRENQYF.

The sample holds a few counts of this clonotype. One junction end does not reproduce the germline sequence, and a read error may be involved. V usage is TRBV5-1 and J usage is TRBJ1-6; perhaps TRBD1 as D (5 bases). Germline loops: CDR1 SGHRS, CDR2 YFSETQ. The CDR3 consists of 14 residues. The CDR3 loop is CASRLDMGNSPLHF. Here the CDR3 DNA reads TGCGCCAGCAGATTGGACATGGGGAATTCACCCCTCCACTTT.

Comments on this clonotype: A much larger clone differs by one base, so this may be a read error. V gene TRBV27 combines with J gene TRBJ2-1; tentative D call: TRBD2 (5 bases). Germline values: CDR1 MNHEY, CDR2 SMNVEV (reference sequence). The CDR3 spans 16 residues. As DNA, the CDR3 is TGTGCCAGCAGTACCAAACCCGGAGGAACCTACGATGAGCAGTTCTTC. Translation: CASSTKPGGTYDEQFF.

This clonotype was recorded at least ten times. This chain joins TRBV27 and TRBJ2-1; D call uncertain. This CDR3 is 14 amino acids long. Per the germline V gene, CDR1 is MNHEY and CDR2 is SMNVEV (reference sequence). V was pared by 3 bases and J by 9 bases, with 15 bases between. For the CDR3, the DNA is TGTGCCAGCAGTTTGTTGGTCGGTATCGGTGAGCAGTTCTTC. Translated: CASSLLVGIGEQFF.

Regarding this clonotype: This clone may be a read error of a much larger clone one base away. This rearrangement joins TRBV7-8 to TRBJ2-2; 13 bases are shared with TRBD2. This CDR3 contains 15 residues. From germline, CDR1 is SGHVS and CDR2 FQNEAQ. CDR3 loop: CGHGGLAGFTGELFF. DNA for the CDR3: TGTGGCCACGGGGGACTAGCGGGATTCACCGGGGAGCTGTTTTTT.

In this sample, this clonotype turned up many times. The CDR3, as DNA: TGTGCCAGCAGTGCCAGCACTGAAGCTTTCTTT. Translated: CASSASTEAFF. V is TRBV6-5 and J is TRBJ1-1; unclear D gene. Germline lookup yields CDR1 MNHEY and CDR2 SVGAGI. The V end was cut by 5 bases, the J end by 4 bases, with 5 bases between. This CDR3 has 11 amino acids.

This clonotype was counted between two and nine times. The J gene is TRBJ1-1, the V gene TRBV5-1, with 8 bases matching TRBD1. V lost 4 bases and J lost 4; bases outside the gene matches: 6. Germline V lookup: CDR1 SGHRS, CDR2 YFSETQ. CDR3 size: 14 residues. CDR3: CASSRQGAATEAFF. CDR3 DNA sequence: TGCGCCAGCAGCCGGCAGGGGGCTGCCACTGAAGCTTTCTTT.